The clone carrying this T cell receptor (beta chain) was recorded at least ten times. Its antigen is not known. This sample's time point: persistent/refractory GD, antithyroid drugs over 5 years with positive TRAb. PBMC-extracted RNA yielded the TCR library. American Thyroid Association guidelines defined Graves' disease diagnosis. EDTA tubes received roughly 8.6 milliliters of drawn peripheral blood. These data belong to a study of regulatory T cells in long-lasting Graves disease. Whole-study context: Persistent Graves' disease required over 5 years of antithyroid drugs and positive TSH receptor antibodies.

In germline, CDR1 is SNHLY, CDR2 FYNNEI. The CDR3 length is 12 residues. The V end lost 1 base, the J end lost 4 bases, and 5 bases lay between the germline ends. Study observations and caveats: Relative to newly diagnosed Graves' patients, persistent ones had lower TCR diversity.

TCR beta libraries were built with iRepertoire HTBI primers and Arm-PCR of CDR3 regions. TCRdb used MiXCR to reprocess the multiplex PCR reads, holding one entry per CDR3 protein. In the table there are 430,000 or so distinct CDR3 sequences, around a fifth of which are singletons. The TCR originated in a female donor with Graves disease. The sample consisted of peripheral blood mononuclear cells (PBMCs), taken when the disease was refractory, from a patient treated with antithyroid drugs. This rearrangement joins TRBV2 to TRBJ2-7; D is unresolved. In nucleotides, the CDR3 is TGTGCCAGCAGTGAAGAGCCTTACGAGCAGTACTTC. Translating gives CASSEEPYEQYF. The full variable domain, its missing parts supplied by reference TRBV2 and TRBJ2-7, is EPEVTQTPSHQVTQMGQEVILRCVPISNHLYFYWYRQILGQKVEFLVSFYNNEISEKSEIFDDQFSVERPDGSNFTLKIRSTKLEDSAMYFCASSEEPYEQYFGPGTRLTVT.